The clone carrying this TCR beta chain has only a few counts. What it binds is not known. This sample was taken from a study of T cells in narcolepsy. TCRdb's table, derived via immunoSEQ multiplex PCR, lists solely in-frame clones and lacks some. The sample contains around 25,000 clones, approximately 83% of which appear only once. Regarding the study as a whole: Reportedly, autoreactive clonotypes were serially detected in patients' blood but not controls'.

CDR1 and CDR2 from the germline V gene are SGHNT and YENEEA. J was trimmed by 4 bases and V by 5 bases; bases with no gene match: 3. There are 14 residues in the CDR3. The specimen sequenced was CD45RA- memory CD4+ T cells from PBMCs. This receptor was obtained from a human donor with narcolepsy. This chain links TRBV11-3 with TRBJ2-1; TRBD2 matches 9 bases. The CDR3 DNA is TGTGCCAGCAGCCCGCGGGAGGGGTACAATGAGCAGTTCTTC. Its translation is CASSPREGYNEQFF. Complete variable domain (other parts from reference TRBV11-3 and TRBJ2-1): EAGVVQSPRYKIIEKKQPVAFWCNPISGHNTLYWYLQNLGQGPELLIRYENEEAVDDSQLPKDRFSAERLKGVDSTLKIQPAELGDSAVYLCASSPREGYNEQFFGPGTRLTVL.